This entry lists 25 T cell receptor beta chains sequenced from one sample in a study of T-cell memory formation after mild COVID-19. Using its own MiXCR run on the 5' RACE reads, TCRdb lists one record per CDR3 protein. The sample lists about 130,000 distinct CDR3 sequences; roughly 15% were seen once. The source material was PBMCs or a T cell subset sorted from them (not recorded which). The receptors here all came from an adult woman who had mild COVID-19 (a few samples of this study predate the infection). Cell type and time point are not known.

V gene TRBV7-3 combines with J gene TRBJ2-3; no definite D call. Germline lookup yields CDR1 SGHTA and CDR2 FQGTGA. The CDR3 runs to 13 residues. Trimming removed 2 bases from V and 10 bases from J, with 13 bases in between. The DNA of the CDR3 is TGTGCCAGCAGCTTAGGAGTTGGAGTACCGCAGTATTTT. This sequence encodes CASSLGVGVPQYF. Complete variable domain (other parts from reference TRBV7-3 and TRBJ2-3): GAGVSQTPSNKVTEKGKYVELRCDPISGHTALYWYRQSLGQGPEFLIYFQGTGAADDSGLPNDRFFAVRPEGSVSTLKIQRTERGDSAVYLCASSLGVGVPQYFGPGTRLTVL.

The chain employs TRBV6-2 or TRBV6-3 and TRBJ1-2, with 7 bases identical to TRBD1. The germline V gene encodes CDR1 MNHEY and CDR2 SVGEGT. The V and J ends lost 6 bases and 4 bases, in that order; junction bases with no gene match: 11. The CDR3 runs to 15 residues. The CDR3 DNA is TGTGCCAGCAGCACCGAAGGGGGCGCGGGCTATGGCTACACCTTC. It translates to CASSTEGGAGYGYTF.

The gene calls are TRBV7-9 and TRBJ2-7; maybe TRBD1 (5 bases). Germline-derived CDR1 and CDR2 are SEHNR and FQNEAQ (reference sequence). Deletions cut 4 bases from V and 1 base from J, with 20 bases between. The CDR3 contains 17 residues. The CDR3 nucleotides are TGTGCCAGCAGCTATCAGCGCTGGGGCAATATATCCTACGAGCAGTACTTC. Its translation is CASSYQRWGNISYEQYF.

This clonotype was seen a few times. This chain connects TRBV5-6 to TRBJ2-5; 9 positions match TRBD1. In germline, CDR1 is SGHDT, CDR2 YYEEEE. This CDR3 spans 15 amino acids. J lost 2 bases, V lost 2 bases, and 4 bases had no gene match. Here the CDR3 DNA reads TGTGCCAGCAGCTTAAGGGACAGGGCGCAAGAGACCCAGTACTTC. It specifies CASSLRDRAQETQYF.

This clonotype was counted between two and nine times. For the CDR3, the DNA is TGCAGTGCTAGGCCGGGACTAGCGGGGAATGAGCAGTTCTTC. Amino acid sequence: CSARPGLAGNEQFF. V usage is TRBV20-1 and J usage is TRBJ2-1, with TRBD2 matching 13 bases. Germline lookup yields CDR1 DFQATT and CDR2 SNEGSKA (reference sequence). The CDR3 spans 14 residues. With V trimmed by 3 bases and J by 7 bases, 3 bases remained unmatched.

The genes are TRBV27 and TRBJ2-7; 8 bases are a match to TRBD1. Germline CDR1 and CDR2: MNHEY and SMNVEV (reference sequence). CDR3 length: 14 residues. J was trimmed by 2 bases and V by 5 bases; bases with no gene match: 5. CDR3 protein: CASSTDRDTYEQYF. CDR3 nucleotides: TGTGCCAGCAGTACGGACAGGGACACCTACGAGCAGTACTTC.

This CDR3 is CASSSPGGHRRDIQYF. Here the CDR3 DNA reads TGTGCCAGCAGCTCCCCGGGGGGACATCGTCGGGACATTCAGTACTTC. The V and J genes are TRBV7-2 and TRBJ2-4, with TRBD2 as a possible D gene (7 bases). Germline V lookup: CDR1 SGHTA, CDR2 FQGNSA. Between the trimmed V and J ends, which lost 4 bases and 8 bases, there was a span of 21 bases. The CDR3 runs to 16 residues.

The chain employs TRBV7-8 and TRBJ2-5, with D unresolved. There are 13 residues in the CDR3. Germline-derived CDR1 and CDR2 are SGHVS and FQNEAQ. With 5 bases removed from V and 3 bases from J, the gap between germline ends came to 10 bases. The CDR3 here is CASSQWTEETQYF. CDR3 DNA: TGTGCCAGCAGCCAGTGGACGGAAGAGACCCAGTACTTC.

The chain links TRBV6-6 to TRBJ2-3; D unresolved. CDR1 MNHNY and CDR2 SVGAGI come from the germline V gene (reference sequence). V gave up 2 bases and J gave up 6 bases, with 9 bases separating them. This CDR3 is built from 13 residues. The CDR3 reads CASSYEIMDTQYF. As DNA, the CDR3 is TGTGCCAGCAGTTACGAGATCATGGATACGCAGTATTTT.

The table lists this clonotype with many counts. The rearrangement links TRBV3-1 to TRBJ2-2; D unresolved. In germline, CDR1 is LGHDT, CDR2 YNNKEL (reference sequence). The CDR3 contains 13 residues. V was clipped by 1 base and J by 6 bases, with 6 bases between them. For the CDR3, the DNA is TGTGCCAGCAGCCAAGGTCGGGCCGGGGAGCTGTTTTTT. It translates to CASSQGRAGELFF.

This clonotype has a handful of counts. This chain connects TRBV7-2 to TRBJ2-3, with 7 bases lining up with TRBD1. This CDR3 region has 21 residues. Trimming removed 5 bases from V and 5 bases from J; junction bases left unmatched: 28. Germline V lookup: CDR1 SGHTA, CDR2 FQGNSA. The CDR3 spells CASSNRGSTLLRGRRGDTQYF. The CDR3 DNA is TGTGCCAGCAGCAATAGAGGGTCGACGCTTCTGAGGGGGCGCAGGGGAGATACGCAGTATTTT.

The chain is built from TRBV6-5 and TRBJ2-7; tentatively, D is TRBD1 (5 bases). From germline, CDR1 is MNHEY and CDR2 SVGAGI. The CDR3 runs to 14 residues. V was shortened by 8 bases and J by 0 bases, with 14 bases between the two germline ends. This CDR3 reads CASGQVGSSYEQYF. CDR3 DNA: TGTGCCAGCGGACAAGTGGGAAGCTCCTACGAGCAGTACTTC.

This clonotype was counted only a few times. The rearrangement links TRBV5-1 to TRBJ1-1; TRBD1 might be the D (6 bases). Germline CDR1 reads SGHRS; CDR2 reads YFSETQ. The length of the CDR3 is 17 residues. Trimming took off 0 bases at V and 3 bases at J, with 18 bases between the two ends. In DNA form, the CDR3 reads TGCGCCAGCAGCTTGGATGGCCTGGGGGGGGCTTACACTGAAGCTTTCTTT. Translation gives CASSLDGLGGAYTEAFF.

There are many counts of this clonotype. The chain is built from TRBV24-1 and TRBJ2-1, with 9 nucleotides matching TRBD1. V lost 3 bases to trimming and J lost 0 bases; unmatched junction nucleotides: 11. This CDR3 comprises 19 residues. CDR1 is KGHDR, CDR2 SFDVKD, per germline. Written as DNA, the CDR3 is TGTGCCACCAGTGATAAGACGAACAGGGGGCAGAGCTCCTACAATGAGCAGTTCTTC. Amino acid sequence: CATSDKTNRGQSSYNEQFF.

The chain uses TRBV5-6 and TRBJ2-7; D is unclear. Germline V gives CDR1 SGHDT, CDR2 YYEEEE. The CDR3 runs 12 residues. Trimming cost V 3 bases and J 2 bases, with 6 bases left between them. The CDR3 sequence: CASSSNTYEQYF. The DNA of the CDR3 is TGTGCCAGCAGCTCTAACACCTACGAGCAGTACTTC.

This clonotype is deemed large (0.1 to 1%). Just one base apart from a much larger clone, this may be a read error. V usage is TRBV12-3 or TRBV12-4 and J usage is TRBJ2-5, with D tentatively TRBD1 (6 bases). Trimming left V 6 bases short and J 3 bases short, with 23 bases between. The CDR3 contains 17 residues. The CDR3 spells CASSLLGARDGKETQYF. The CDR3 DNA sequence: TGTGCCAGCAGCCTACTGGGGGCCCGGGACGGCAAAGAGACCCAGTACTTC.

This rearrangement joins TRBV29-1 to TRBJ2-7, with D unclear. V was pared by 4 bases and J by 0 bases, with 13 bases between. Germline-derived CDR1 and CDR2 are SQVTM and ANQGSEA. The length of the CDR3 is 14 residues. This CDR3 is CSVVVLTTSYEQYF. CDR3 nucleotides: TGCAGCGTTGTTGTCTTGACCACCTCCTACGAGCAGTACTTC.

This clonotype was detected ten times or more. The V and J genes are TRBV7-6 and TRBJ2-3; D unresolved. V was shortened by 2 bases and J by 2 bases, with 8 bases between the two germline ends. The CDR3 is made up of 14 amino acids. Germline V CDR1 and CDR2: SGHVS, FNYEAQ. The CDR3 loop reads CASSLSSDTDTQYF. The DNA of the CDR3 is TGTGCCAGCAGCTTAAGTTCGGACACAGATACGCAGTATTTT.

This clonotype was observed a handful of times. The chain links TRBV29-1 to TRBJ2-7; the D gene is possibly TRBD2 (6 bases). Per germline, CDR1 SQVTM and CDR2 ANQGSEA. Deletions cut 3 bases from V and 9 bases from J, with 15 bases between. CDR3 size: 12 residues. In DNA form, the CDR3 reads TGCAGCGTTGAGGGGGACTCTGAGGGGCAGTACTTC. Residues: CSVEGDSEGQYF.

J is TRBJ2-3 and V is TRBV29-1; possible D gene TRBD1, 6 bases. V lost 3 bases and J lost 1, with 17 bases in between. This CDR3 comprises 16 residues. Germline lookup yields CDR1 SQVTM and CDR2 ANQGSEA. This chain's CDR3 is CSVEPRRGPGTDTQYF. The DNA of the CDR3 is TGCAGCGTTGAGCCCCGCAGGGGACCTGGCACAGATACGCAGTATTTT.

This clonotype has ten or more counts. The rearrangement links TRBV7-2 to TRBJ1-2; D uncertain. V was trimmed by 5 bases and J by 4 bases, leaving 11 bases between them. Germline CDR1 and CDR2: SGHTA and FQGNSA. The CDR3 consists of 13 residues. CDR3 DNA: TGTGCCAGCAGCCTCGGGGAGTCCTATGGCTACACCTTC. It yields the protein CASSLGESYGYTF.

In this sample, this clonotype turned up a few times. The chain recombines TRBV6-1 with TRBJ1-1; 7 bases are a match to TRBD1. With 1 base clipped from V and 3 bases from J, the junction kept 5 bases outside the gene matches. The germline V gene encodes CDR1 MNHNS and CDR2 SASEGT. The length of the CDR3 is 15 residues. The CDR3 region has the DNA TGTGCCAGCAGTGAAGGGGAGGGACAGTACACTGAAGCTTTCTTT. As protein: CASSEGEGQYTEAFF.

This clonotype was picked up a small number of times. The chain has TRBV5-4 and TRBJ1-6, with a tentative D call TRBD1 (5 bases). The CDR3 is 14 amino acids. The V end was cut by 3 bases, the J end by 8 bases, with 12 bases between. CDR1 is SGHNT, CDR2 YYREEE, per germline (reference sequence). The CDR3 loop is CASSSGRADSPLHF. In nucleotides, the CDR3 is TGTGCCAGCAGCTCTGGCAGGGCGGATTCACCCCTCCACTTT.

The rearrangement links TRBV25-1 to TRBJ2-7; 8 bases map to TRBD1. The CDR3 is 13 amino acids. V was clipped by 3 bases and J by 3 bases; unmatched bases: 1. The germline gives CDR1 MGHDK, CDR2 SYGVNS. The CDR3 spells CASSDGTGYEQYF. In DNA, the CDR3 is TGTGCCAGCAGTGACGGGACAGGCTACGAGCAGTACTTC.

The sample holds a few counts of this clonotype. The chain combines TRBV12-3 or TRBV12-4 with TRBJ2-7; D ambiguous. Between the trimmed V and J ends, which lost 4 bases and 3 bases, there was a span of 7 bases. This CDR3 is built from 12 residues. The CDR3 DNA reads as TGTGCCAGCAGTTATGAGTACTACGAGCAGTACTTC. This gives the protein CASSYEYYEQYF.